The 5 T cell receptor beta chains below come from one sample, sequenced in a study of T cell responses to AZD1222 COVID-19 vaccine. Using immunoSEQ multiplex PCR, the repertoire was profiled, and TCRdb retains in-frame clones only, with some absent. The sample lists about 140,000 clones, roughly 91% occurring once. The sample in question was peripheral blood, obtained on day 0 of AZD1222 vaccination. These TCRs come from an adult in good health.

The chain has TRBV2 and TRBJ2-7; D unclear. Per the germline V gene, CDR1 is SNHLY and CDR2 is FYNNEI. Trimming left V 5 bases short and J 0 bases short, with 8 bases between. The CDR3 extends over 13 amino acids. CDR3 sequence reads: CASSPQPSYEQYF. CDR3 sequence (DNA): TGTGCCAGCAGTCCACAGCCCTCCTACGAGCAGTACTTC.

V gene TRBV29-1 combines with J gene TRBJ2-7; TRBD1 agrees at 10 bases. The CDR3 consists of 13 residues. V was clipped by 5 bases and J by 4 bases; unmatched bases: 5. Per the germline V gene, CDR1 is SQVTM and CDR2 is ANQGSEA. CDR3 DNA: TGCAGCGTTCCGGGACAGGGGTTATACGAGCAGTACTTC. Translated: CSVPGQGLYEQYF.

The chain is built from TRBV21-1 and TRBJ1-3. TRBV21-1 is recorded as a pseudogene. This CDR3 spans 19 amino acids. CDR3 sequence: CASSKGRRDWPSSGNTIYF. The CDR3, as DNA: TGTGCCAGCAGCAAAGGCCGCCGGGACTGGCCTTCCTCTGGAAACACCATATATTTT.

V usage is TRBV4-3 and J usage is TRBJ2-2, with TRBD2 matching over 12 bases. Unmatched junction bases numbered 4, after V lost 1 base and J lost 1 base. The CDR3 extends over 18 amino acids. The V gene's germline CDR1 is LGHNA and CDR2 YSLEER. CDR3 DNA sequence: TGCGCCAGCAGCCAAGTACTAGCGGGAGGACGGAACACCGGGGAGCTGTTTTTT. Its translation: CASSQVLAGGRNTGELFF.

The J gene is TRBJ2-7, the V gene TRBV5-4, with a tentative D call TRBD1 (6 bases). Germline V gene data show CDR1 as SGHNT and CDR2 as YYREEE (reference sequence). V was cut by 0 bases and J by 4 bases, with 8 bases left in between. This CDR3 comprises 13 residues. The CDR3, as DNA: TGTGCCAGCAGCTTGGACAGGGCTTACGAGCAGTACTTC. Amino acid sequence: CASSLDRAYEQYF.